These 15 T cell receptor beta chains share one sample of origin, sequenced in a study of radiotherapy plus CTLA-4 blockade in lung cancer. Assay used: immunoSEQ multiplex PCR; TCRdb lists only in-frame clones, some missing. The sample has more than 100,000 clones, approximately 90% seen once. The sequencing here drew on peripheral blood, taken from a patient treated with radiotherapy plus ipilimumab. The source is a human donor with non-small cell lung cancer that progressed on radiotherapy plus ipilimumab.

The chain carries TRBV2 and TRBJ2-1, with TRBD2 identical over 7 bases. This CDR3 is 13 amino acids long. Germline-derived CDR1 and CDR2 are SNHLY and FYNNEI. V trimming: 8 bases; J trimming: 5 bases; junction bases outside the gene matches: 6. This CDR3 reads CASHAGANNEQFF. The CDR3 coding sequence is TGTGCCAGCCATGCGGGAGCTAACAATGAGCAGTTCTTC.

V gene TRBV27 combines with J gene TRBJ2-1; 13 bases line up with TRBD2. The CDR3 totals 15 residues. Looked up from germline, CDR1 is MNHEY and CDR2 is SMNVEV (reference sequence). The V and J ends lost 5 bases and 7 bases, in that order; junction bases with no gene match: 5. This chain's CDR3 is CASSTLAGGRNEQFF. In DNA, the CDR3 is TGTGCCAGCAGTACACTAGCGGGAGGGAGGAATGAGCAGTTCTTC.

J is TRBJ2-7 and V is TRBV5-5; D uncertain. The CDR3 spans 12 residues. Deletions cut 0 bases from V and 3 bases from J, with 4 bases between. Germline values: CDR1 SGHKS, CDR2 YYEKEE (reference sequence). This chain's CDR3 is CASSLDNYEQYF. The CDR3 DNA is TGTGCCAGCAGCTTGGACAACTACGAGCAGTACTTC.

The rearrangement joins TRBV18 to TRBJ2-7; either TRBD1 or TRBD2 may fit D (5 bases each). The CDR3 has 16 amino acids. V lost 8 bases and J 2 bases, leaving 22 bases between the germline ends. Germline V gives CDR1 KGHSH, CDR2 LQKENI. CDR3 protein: CASPEGSVGVTYEQYF. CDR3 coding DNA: TGTGCCAGCCCAGAGGGGTCGGTGGGCGTTACCTACGAGCAGTACTTC.

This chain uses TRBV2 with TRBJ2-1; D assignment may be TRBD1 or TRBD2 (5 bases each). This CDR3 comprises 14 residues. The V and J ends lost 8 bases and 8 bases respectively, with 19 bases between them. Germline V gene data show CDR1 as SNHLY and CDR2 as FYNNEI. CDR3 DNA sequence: TGTGCCAGCTGCGTGTGGTGCAGGGACGATGAGCAGTTCTTC. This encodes CASCVWCRDDEQFF.

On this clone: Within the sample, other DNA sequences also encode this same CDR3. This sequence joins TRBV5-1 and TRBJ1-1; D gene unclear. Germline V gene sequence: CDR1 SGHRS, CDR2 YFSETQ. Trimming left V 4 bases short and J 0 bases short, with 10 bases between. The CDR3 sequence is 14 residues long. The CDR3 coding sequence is TGCGCCAGCAGCCTACAAGGGATGAACACTGAAGCTTTCTTT. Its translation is CASSLQGMNTEAFF.

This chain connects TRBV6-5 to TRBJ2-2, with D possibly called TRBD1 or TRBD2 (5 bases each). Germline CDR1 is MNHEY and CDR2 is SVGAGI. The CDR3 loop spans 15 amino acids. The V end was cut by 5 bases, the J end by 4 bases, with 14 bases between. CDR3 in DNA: TGTGCCAGCAGTGGGGACCAGATGGGCACCGGGGAGCTGTTTTTT. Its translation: CASSGDQMGTGELFF.

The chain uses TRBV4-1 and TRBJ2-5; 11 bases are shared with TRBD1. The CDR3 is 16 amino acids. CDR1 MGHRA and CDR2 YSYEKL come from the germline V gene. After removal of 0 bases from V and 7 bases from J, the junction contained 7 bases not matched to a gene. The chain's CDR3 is CASSQDGQGAAGTQYF. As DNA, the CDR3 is TGCGCCAGCAGCCAAGATGGACAGGGGGCCGCCGGGACCCAGTACTTC.

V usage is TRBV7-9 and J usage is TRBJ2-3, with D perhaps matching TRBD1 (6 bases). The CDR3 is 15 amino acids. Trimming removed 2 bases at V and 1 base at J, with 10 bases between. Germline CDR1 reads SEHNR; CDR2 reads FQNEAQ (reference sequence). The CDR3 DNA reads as TGTGCCAGCAGCTTACCAGGGGTTGGCACAGATACGCAGTATTTT. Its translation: CASSLPGVGTDTQYF.

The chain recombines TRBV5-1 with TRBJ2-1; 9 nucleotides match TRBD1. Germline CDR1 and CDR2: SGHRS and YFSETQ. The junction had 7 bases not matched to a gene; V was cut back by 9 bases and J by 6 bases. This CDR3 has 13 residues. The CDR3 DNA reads TGCGCCACCGCGGACAGGGGCGTCAATGAGCAGTTCTTC. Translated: CATADRGVNEQFF.

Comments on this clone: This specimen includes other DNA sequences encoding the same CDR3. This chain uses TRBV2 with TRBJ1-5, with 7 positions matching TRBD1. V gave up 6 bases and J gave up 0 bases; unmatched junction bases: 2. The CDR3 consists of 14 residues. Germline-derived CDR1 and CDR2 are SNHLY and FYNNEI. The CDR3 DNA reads TGTGCCAGCAGAGGGACAGCTAGCAATCAGCCCCAGCATTTT. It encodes CASRGTASNQPQHF.

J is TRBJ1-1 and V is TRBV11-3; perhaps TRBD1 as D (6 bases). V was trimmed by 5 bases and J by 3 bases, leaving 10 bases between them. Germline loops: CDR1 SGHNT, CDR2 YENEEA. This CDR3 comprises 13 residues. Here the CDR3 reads CASSANRDTEAFF. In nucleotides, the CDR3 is TGTGCCAGCAGCGCCAACAGGGACACTGAAGCTTTCTTT.

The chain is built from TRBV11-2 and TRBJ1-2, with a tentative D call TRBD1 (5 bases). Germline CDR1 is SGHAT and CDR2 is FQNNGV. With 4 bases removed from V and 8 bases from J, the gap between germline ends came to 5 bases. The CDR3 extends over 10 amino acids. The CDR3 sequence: CASSWGGYTF. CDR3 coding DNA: TGTGCCAGCAGCTGGGGGGGCTACACCTTC.

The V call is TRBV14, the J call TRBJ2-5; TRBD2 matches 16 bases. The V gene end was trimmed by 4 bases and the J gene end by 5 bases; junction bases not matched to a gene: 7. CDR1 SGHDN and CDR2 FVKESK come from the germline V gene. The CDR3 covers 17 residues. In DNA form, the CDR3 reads TGTGCCAGCAGCCGACTGGGACTAGCGGGAGGGCGGGAGACCCAGTACTTC. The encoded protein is CASSRLGLAGGRETQYF.

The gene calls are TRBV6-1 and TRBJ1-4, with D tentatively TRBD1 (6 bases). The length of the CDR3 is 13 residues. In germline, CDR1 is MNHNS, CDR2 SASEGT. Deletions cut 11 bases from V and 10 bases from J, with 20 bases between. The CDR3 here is CAAKGDIGVKLFF. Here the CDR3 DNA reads TGTGCCGCAAAGGGGGATATCGGGGTAAAACTGTTTTTT.